This is a list of T cell receptor beta chains from one sample in a study of T cells in Graves' hyperthyroidism and ophthalmopathy. TCRdb re-derived calls from the multiplex PCR reads in MiXCR, one entry per CDR3 protein. This table holds a few hundred thousand distinct CDR3 sequences, under 20% found once. Sequences were obtained from blood. The receptors were gathered from a man aged 18 to 29 with Graves' ophthalmopathy. CDR3s include the opening cysteine and the closing phenylalanine or tryptophan. A D gene is named only where the DNA matches it firmly. Size is omitted from some rows. Given values are once, few, many or a class for expanded clones.

J | D | size | V | DNA | CDR3
TRBJ1-3 | - | many | TRBV6-1 | TGTGCCAGCAGGTCTTTCCGGGACGGAAACACCATATATTTT | CASRSFRDGNTIYF
TRBJ2-3 | - | - | TRBV13 | TGTGCCAGCATCCCCTTCGGAACAGATACGCAGTATTTT | CASIPFGTDTQYF
TRBJ2-7 | - | many | TRBV24-1 | TGTGCCACCAGTGGCCCACAGGTGGGAGGCGGCTACGAGCAGTACTTC | CATSGPQVGGGYEQYF
TRBJ2-2 | TRBD2 | - | TRBV6-1 | TGTGCCAGCAGACCCCTACTAGCGGGGGTTAACACCGGGGAGCTGTTTTTT | CASRPLLAGVNTGELFF
TRBJ2-5 | - | many | TRBV7-2 | TGTGCCAGCAGCTTAGGCGGCTACAGCCAAGAGACCCAGTACTTC | CASSLGGYSQETQYF
TRBJ2-2 | TRBD1 | few | TRBV6-4 | TGTGCCAGCAGTGACGGGACAGGGGGAACCGGGGAGCTGTTTTTT | CASSDGTGGTGELFF
TRBJ2-3 | - | many | TRBV3-1 | TGTGCCAGCAGCCCAACCGGGACTTGGCAGCCAGATACGCAGTATTTT | CASSPTGTWQPDTQYF
TRBJ1-4 | - | once | TRBV4-1 | TGCGCCAGCAGCCAAAAACCAGGGGCCACTAATGAAAAACTGTTTTTT | CASSQKPGATNEKLFF
TRBJ2-7 | TRBD2 | many | TRBV5-6 | TGTGCCAGCAGCTTCGGGACTAGCGGCTACGAGCAGTACTTC | CASSFGTSGYEQYF
TRBJ2-7 | TRBD1 | many | TRBV7-2 | TGTGCCAGCAGCTTAACAGGGGGCCACGAGCAGTACTTC | CASSLTGGHEQYF
TRBJ2-2 | - | few | TRBV6-6 | TGTGCCAGCAGTTACTCGACACCGGGGGCGAACACCGGGGAGCTGTTTTTT | CASSYSTPGANTGELFF
TRBJ1-2 | - | many | TRBV3-1 | TGTGCCAGCAGCAACCGGTGGGGGAACTATGGCTACACCTTC | CASSNRWGNYGYTF
TRBJ1-5 | TRBD1 | many | TRBV27 | TGTGCCAGCAGCGACAGGGGTGTAGGCAATCAGCCCCAGCATTTT | CASSDRGVGNQPQHF
TRBJ2-5 | TRBD1 | - | TRBV24-1 | TGTGCCACCAGTGATTGGGGGACAGATTACCAAGAGACCCAGTACTTC | CATSDWGTDYQETQYF
TRBJ2-1 | TRBD1 | many | TRBV20-1 | TGCAGTGCTAGCACCCCAGGGGGTTACAATGAGCAGTTCTTC | CSASTPGGYNEQFF
TRBJ2-6 | - | - | TRBV14 | TGTGCCAGCAGCCAAGATACTCCAGGGTGGTCTGGGGCCAACGTCCTGACTTTC | CASSQDTPGWSGANVLTF
TRBJ1-5 | - | many | TRBV3-1 | TGTGCCAGCAGCCAAAGCAATCAGCCCCAGCATTTT | CASSQSNQPQHF
TRBJ2-7 | - | many | TRBV14 | TGTGCCAGCAGCCAATGGGACAACTACGAGCAGTACTTC | CASSQWDNYEQYF
TRBJ1-5 | - | many | TRBV18 | TGTGCCAGCTCACCAGGGACGGGGCAGCCCCAGCATTTT | CASSPGTGQPQHF
TRBJ2-7 | - | many | TRBV7-9 | TGTGCCAGCAGCTCGACGCTAGGGCAGTACTTC | CASSSTLGQYF
TRBJ1-1 | - | many | TRBV18 | TGTGCCAGCTCACAAAGGGAATCGTACACTGAAGCTTTCTTT | CASSQRESYTEAFF